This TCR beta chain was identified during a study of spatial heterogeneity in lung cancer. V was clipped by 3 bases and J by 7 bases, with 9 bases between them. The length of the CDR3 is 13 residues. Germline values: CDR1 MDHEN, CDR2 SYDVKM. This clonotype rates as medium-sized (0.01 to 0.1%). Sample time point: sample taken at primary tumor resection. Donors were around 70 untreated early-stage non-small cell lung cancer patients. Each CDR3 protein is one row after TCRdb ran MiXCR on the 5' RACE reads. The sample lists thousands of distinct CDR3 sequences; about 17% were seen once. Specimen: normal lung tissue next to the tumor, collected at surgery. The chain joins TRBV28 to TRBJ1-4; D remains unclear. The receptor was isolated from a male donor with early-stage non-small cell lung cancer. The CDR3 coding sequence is TGTGCCAGCAGTTTTGAGGGCAGTGAAAAACTGTTTTTT. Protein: CASSFEGSEKLFF.